This TCR beta chain was found in a study of T cells in Graves' hyperthyroidism and ophthalmopathy. Germline V gene sequence: CDR1 SGHRS, CDR2 YFSETQ. V was clipped by 5 bases and J by 3 bases, with 11 bases between them. This CDR3 has 13 amino acids. Only a few counts were recorded for this clonotype. Blood was drawn at first hyperthyroidism diagnosis, before any ophthalmopathy symptoms. TCR beta CDR3 regions were amplified from RNA. Using the HTBI primer set, a first-round RT-PCR was run on the TCR CDR3. In TCRdb, the multiplex PCR reads were re-called with MiXCR into one record per CDR3 protein. The data hold 600,000 to 850,000 distinct CDR3 sequences, with 18% observed a single time.

The sample consisted of blood. This receptor was taken from a woman between 50 and 59 years old with Graves' hyperthyroidism that later progressed to Graves' ophthalmopathy. The rearrangement joins TRBV5-1 to TRBJ1-1; no definite D call. In DNA form, the CDR3 reads TGCGCCAGCAGACATTTCAGCGACACTGAAGCTTTCTTT. This encodes CASRHFSDTEAFF.